Sequencing of this T cell receptor beta chain was carried out in a study of blood T cell repertoires in COVID-19. Repertoires were generated with immunoSEQ multiplex PCR, while TCRdb's copy carries only in-frame clones and drops some. The sample includes roughly 62,000 clones, roughly 92% of them seen just once. Per germline, CDR1 SGHNT and CDR2 YYREEE (reference sequence). Losses at the gene ends were 4 bases for V and 5 bases for J; bases not matched to a gene: 3. There are 12 residues in the CDR3. This chain connects TRBV5-4 to TRBJ2-7, with 7 bases lining up with TRBD1. The sequence came from a human donor in a cohort sampled during active COVID-19. The sequencing input was peripheral blood. CDR3 region: CASSRDSDEQYF. The CDR3 DNA is TGTGCCAGCAGCCGGGACAGCGACGAGCAGTACTTC.